Listed here are 10 T cell receptor beta chains from one sample, sequenced in a study of T cells in Graves' hyperthyroidism and ophthalmopathy. TCR beta CDR3 region amplification was performed from RNA transcripts. TCR CDR3 regions were first amplified by RT-PCR with HTBI primers. TCRdb processed the multiplex PCR reads anew with MiXCR; each CDR3 protein has one entry. Of roughly 380,000 distinct CDR3 sequences in the sample, about 13% were seen once. Sequencing was performed on blood. The receptors were gathered from a woman younger than 35 with Graves' hyperthyroidism.

This clonotype was seen repeatedly, ten times or more. This rearrangement joins TRBV7-2 to TRBJ2-5; D remains unclear. The CDR3 covers 15 residues. The V and J ends lost 1 base and 2 bases respectively, with 11 bases between them. Germline V gene sequence: CDR1 SGHTA, CDR2 FQGNSA. The CDR3 DNA sequence: TGTGCCAGCAGCTTAGGTGAAAGGGCGCAAGAGACCCAGTACTTC. This sequence encodes CASSLGERAQETQYF.

The DNA of the CDR3 is TGTGCCAGCAGTGTAGGACAGGGGGGCAATGAGCAGTTCTTC. This sequence encodes CASSVGQGGNEQFF. The chain recombines TRBV6-1 with TRBJ2-1; 10 bases map to TRBD1. The V gene end was trimmed by 4 bases and the J gene end by 6 bases; junction bases not matched to a gene: 3. From germline, CDR1 is MNHNS and CDR2 SASEGT. The CDR3 is 14 amino acids.

This clonotype was seen ten or more times. The chain carries TRBV12-3 or TRBV12-4 and TRBJ2-7; 13 bases match TRBD2. The length of the CDR3 is 15 residues. V shed 6 bases, J shed 3 bases, and the junction held 5 bases outside the gene matches. CDR3 DNA: TGTGCCAGCAGCCAACGGACTAGCGGGAGCTACGAGCAGTACTTC. It encodes CASSQRTSGSYEQYF.

The chain is built from TRBV20-1 and TRBJ1-1; D gene uncertain. Trimming left V 4 bases short and J 0 bases short, with 15 bases between. This CDR3 has 15 amino acids. Germline CDR1 DFQATT, CDR2 SNEGSKA (reference sequence). Here the CDR3 reads CSATPYLKLNTEAFF. CDR3 coding DNA: TGCAGTGCTACCCCGTACCTAAAGTTGAACACTGAAGCTTTCTTT.

This clonotype showed up many times. The J gene is TRBJ2-6, the V gene TRBV28, with 7 nucleotides matching TRBD1. Germline V gene lookup returns CDR1 MDHEN and CDR2 SYDVKM. Trimming cost V 5 bases and J 2 bases; bases outside gene matches: 15. The CDR3 has 19 residues. As DNA, the CDR3 is TGTGCCAGCAGTCCCCCGCGAGGCAGGGGGAACGCTGGGGCCAACGTCCTGACTTTC. This encodes CASSPPRGRGNAGANVLTF.

This clonotype has a handful of counts. The rearrangement joins TRBV7-3 to TRBJ2-3; the D is unclear. V was shortened by 6 bases and J by 7 bases, with 8 bases between the two germline ends. The CDR3 totals 11 residues. Germline lookup yields CDR1 SGHTA and CDR2 FQGTGA. In DNA, the CDR3 is TGTGCCAGCAGTACCGAAAATACGCAGTATTTT. It yields the protein CASSTENTQYF.

This clonotype was recorded many times. The chain carries TRBV7-8 and TRBJ2-7; D remains unclear. In germline, CDR1 is SGHVS, CDR2 FQNEAQ. The ends were cut back, 5 bases at V and 3 bases at J, with 14 bases in the middle. The CDR3 length is 14 residues. Here the CDR3 DNA reads TGTGCCAGCAGCCCGCCCCGGGCCAGCTACGAGCAGTACTTC. Its translation: CASSPPRASYEQYF. Based on the CDR3 plus reference TRBV7-8 and TRBJ2-7, the full variable domain is GAGVSQSPRYKVAKRGQDVALRCDPISGHVSLFWYQQALGQGPEFLTYFQNEAQLDKSGLPSDRFFAERPEGSVSTLKIQRTQQEDSAVYLCASSPPRASYEQYFGPGTRLTVT.

This clonotype has more than one count but fewer than ten. V and J are TRBV9 and TRBJ1-3, with TRBD1 as a possible D gene (5 bases). Germline-derived CDR1 and CDR2 are SGDLS and YYNGEE. The CDR3 has 16 residues. The V end was cut by 1 base, the J end by 0 bases, with 11 bases between. The CDR3 coding sequence is TGTGCCAGCAGCGTATGGGGCCGCAGCTCTGGAAACACCATATATTTT. This sequence encodes CASSVWGRSSGNTIYF.

This rearrangement joins TRBV2 to TRBJ1-2; 8 bases line up with TRBD1. Per the germline V gene, CDR1 is SNHLY and CDR2 is FYNNEI. This CDR3 spans 15 amino acids. Unmatched junction bases numbered 6, after V lost 0 bases and J lost 6 bases. CDR3 DNA sequence: TGTGCCAGCAGTGAAGCGTTAGGACAGGGACATGGCTACACCTTC. This encodes CASSEALGQGHGYTF.

Worth noting for this clonotype: At one of its ends the junction is not consistent with the germline gene, which may arise from a read error. The V and J genes are TRBV6-2 or TRBV6-3 and TRBJ2-7, with D possibly TRBD2 on 6 matching bases. The CDR3 has 16 amino acids. Germline-derived CDR1 and CDR2 are MNHEY and SVGEGT. Here the CDR3 DNA reads TGTGCCAGCAGGAGAGACCCAAGCGGGTTGGCCTACGGGCAGTACTTC. Its protein product is CASRRDPSGLAYGQYF.